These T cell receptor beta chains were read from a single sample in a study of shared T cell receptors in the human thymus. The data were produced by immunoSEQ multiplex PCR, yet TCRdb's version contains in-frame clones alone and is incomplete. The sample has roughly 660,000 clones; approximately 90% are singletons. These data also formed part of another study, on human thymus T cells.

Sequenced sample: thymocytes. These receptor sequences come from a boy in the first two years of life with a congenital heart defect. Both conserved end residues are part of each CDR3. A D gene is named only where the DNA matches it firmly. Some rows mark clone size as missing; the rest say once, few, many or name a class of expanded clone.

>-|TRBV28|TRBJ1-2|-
TGTGCCAGCAGTCATCCCGCCCGACAGGTACAGAAGAACTATGGCTACACCTTC
CASSHPARQVQKNYGYTF
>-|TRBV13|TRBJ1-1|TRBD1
TGTGCCAGCAGCTTACGACAGGGGGGAGAGACTGAAGCTTTCTTT
CASSLRQGGETEAFF
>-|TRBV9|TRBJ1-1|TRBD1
TGTGCCAGCAGGGGGGACAGTGGGGGCACTGAAGCTTTCTTT
CASRGDSGGTEAFF
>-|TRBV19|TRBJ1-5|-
TGTGCCAGTAGATCACAGGGCTCCGGAGGAGGCAATCAGCCCCAGCATTTT
CASRSQGSGGGNQPQHF
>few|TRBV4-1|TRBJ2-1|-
TGCGCCAGCAGCCAAGTTAGGGGTTGGGGCTCCTACAATGAGCAGTTCTTC
CASSQVRGWGSYNEQFF
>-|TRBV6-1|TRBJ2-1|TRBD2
TGTGCCAGCAGTCCCGGGACTACAGATTACAATGAGCAGTTCTTC
CASSPGTTDYNEQFF
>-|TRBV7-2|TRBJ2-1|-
TGTGCCAGCAGCGCGGGCGGTAGCTCCTACAATGAGCAGTTCTTC
CASSAGGSSYNEQFF
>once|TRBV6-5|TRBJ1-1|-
TGTGCCAGCAGTAGGGAGGGGGTTGGGATCACTGAAGCTTTCTTT
CASSREGVGITEAFF
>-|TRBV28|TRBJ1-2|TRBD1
TGTGCCAGCAGTTTAAGGACAGGGGGGAATGGCTACACCTTC
CASSLRTGGNGYTF
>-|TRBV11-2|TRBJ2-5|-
TGTGCCAGCAGCTTACCGGGAAAAACGGAGACCCAGTACTTC
CASSLPGKTETQYF
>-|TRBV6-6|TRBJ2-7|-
TGTGCCAGCAGGGAACCAAACCGGGGAGGACACGAGCAGTACTTC
CASREPNRGGHEQYF
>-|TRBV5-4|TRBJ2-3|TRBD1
TGTGCCAGCAGCACCCACAGGGGCCCCGATACGCAGTATTTT
CASSTHRGPDTQYF
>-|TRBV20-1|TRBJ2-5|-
TGCAGTTGGGGGGTGGAGACCCAGTACTTC
CSWGVETQYF
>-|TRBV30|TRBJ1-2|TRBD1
TGTGCCTGGGCCCAACCGGGACAGTGGGGCTACACCTTC
CAWAQPGQWGYTF
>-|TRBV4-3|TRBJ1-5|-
TGCGCCAGCAGCCAAGACCGGGGGAGCGGCGGCAATCAGCCCCAGCATTTT
CASSQDRGSGGNQPQHF
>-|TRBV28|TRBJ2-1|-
TGTGCCAGCAGCCCCGATGAGGTCGGCTCCTACAATGAGCAGTTCTTC
CASSPDEVGSYNEQFF
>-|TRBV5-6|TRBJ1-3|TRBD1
TGTGCCAGCAGCCGGCAGGGGGCGCCCGGAAACACCATATATTTT
CASSRQGAPGNTIYF
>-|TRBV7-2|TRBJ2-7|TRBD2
TGTGCCAGCAGCCCTGCGGGGGGCGGGTACGAGCAGTACTTC
CASSPAGGGYEQYF
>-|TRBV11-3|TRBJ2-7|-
TGTGCCAGCAGCTTAGATCTGGGCAGGGGCGCCTACGAGCAGTACTTC
CASSLDLGRGAYEQYF
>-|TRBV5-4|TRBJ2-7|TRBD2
TGTGCCAGCAGCCCCCGGGGGGAGTACTACGAGCAGTACTTC
CASSPRGEYYEQYF
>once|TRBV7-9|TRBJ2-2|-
TGTGCCAGCAGCTCGCGGGGCGGGATGGGTACCGGGGAGCTGTTTTTT
CASSSRGGMGTGELFF
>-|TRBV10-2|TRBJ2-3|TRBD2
TGCGCCAGCAGTGAACTGCGGGAGGTCACAGATACGCAGTATTTT
CASSELREVTDTQYF
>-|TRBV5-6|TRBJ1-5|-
TGTGCCAGCAGCTTCTCAACTGAGCTTAGCAATCAGCCCCAGCATTTT
CASSFSTELSNQPQHF
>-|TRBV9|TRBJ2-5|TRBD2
TGTGCCAGCAGTGCTCCGGGACTAGCGGGAGAGGTTGCAGAGACCCAGTACTTC
CASSAPGLAGEVAETQYF
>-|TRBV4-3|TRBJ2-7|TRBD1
TGCGCCAGCAGCCAATCCGGGACAGGGAACTCCTACGAGCAGTACTTC
CASSQSGTGNSYEQYF
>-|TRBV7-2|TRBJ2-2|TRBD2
TGTGCCAGCAGCTCCCCACGAATACTAGCGGGACAGAACACCGGGGAGCTGTTTTTT
CASSSPRILAGQNTGELFF
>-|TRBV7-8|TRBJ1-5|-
TGTGCCAGCAGCTTAGTGTGGGCTCAGCCCCAGCATTTT
CASSLVWAQPQHF
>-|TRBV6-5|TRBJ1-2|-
TGTGCCAGCAGTTACGGCCGCGAGGTAGAGGGCTACACCTTC
CASSYGREVEGYTF
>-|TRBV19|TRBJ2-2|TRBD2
TGTGCCACCTCCTACGGGGCTAGCGGGAGACAAGTCCGTCATAGCGGGGAGCTGTTTTTT
CATSYGASGRQVRHSGELFF
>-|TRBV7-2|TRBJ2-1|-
TGTGCCAGCAGCCCCCCCGAACCGGGCTCCTACAATGAGCAGTTCTTC
CASSPPEPGSYNEQFF
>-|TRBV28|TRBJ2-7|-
TGTGCCAGCAGTTTATTTGGCCAAAGCTCCTACGAGCAGTACTTC
CASSLFGQSSYEQYF
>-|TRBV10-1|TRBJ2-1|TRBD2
TGCGCCAGCAGTGAGTCGAGAATGGTAGCGGGGGGCAATGAGCAGTTCTTC
CASSESRMVAGGNEQFF
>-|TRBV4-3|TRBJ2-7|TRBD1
TGCGCCAGCAGCCATGACTACAGGGGAAGCTCCTACGAGCAGTACTTC
CASSHDYRGSSYEQYF
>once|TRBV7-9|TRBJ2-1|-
TGTGCCAGCAGCTTTGGCGCTCCTCGGCGGGGCAATGAGCAGTTCTTC
CASSFGAPRRGNEQFF
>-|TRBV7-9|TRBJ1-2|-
TGTGCCAGCAGCTTAGCTCCAGGGAAGAACTATGGCTACACCTTC
CASSLAPGKNYGYTF
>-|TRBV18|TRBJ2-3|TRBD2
TGTGCCAGCTCACCTCGACTAGCGGGAGAGTCGGTGACAGATACGCAGTATTTT
CASSPRLAGESVTDTQYF
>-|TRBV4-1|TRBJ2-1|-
TGCGCCAGCAGCCAGGACTCGGGGGATGAGCAGTTCTTC
CASSQDSGDEQFF
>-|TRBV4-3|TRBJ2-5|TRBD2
TGCGCCAGCAGCCAAGATGTCCCCCGACTAGCGGGAGGCCAAGAGACCCAGTACTTC
CASSQDVPRLAGGQETQYF
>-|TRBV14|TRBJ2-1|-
TGTGCCAGCAGCCACAACAGGTCCGGTGAGCAGTTCTTC
CASSHNRSGEQFF
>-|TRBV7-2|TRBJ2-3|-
TGTGCCACCGGGGCGCAGTATTTT
CATGAQYF
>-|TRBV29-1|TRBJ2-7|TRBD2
TGCAGCGTTTCACTCCCCGGGACTAGCGGGTCCTCGCCCTCCTACGAGCAGTACTTC
CSVSLPGTSGSSPSYEQYF
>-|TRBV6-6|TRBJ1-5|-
TGTGCCAGCAGTTACTCTCGGGGGGATCAGCCCCAGCATTTT
CASSYSRGDQPQHF
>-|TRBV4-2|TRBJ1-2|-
TGTGCCAGCAGCCAAGAACGGGATTTGGGAGGCTACACCTTC
CASSQERDLGGYTF
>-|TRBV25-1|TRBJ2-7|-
TGTGCCAGCAGACGAACAGGGAGCGGCTACGAGCAGTACTTC
CASRRTGSGYEQYF
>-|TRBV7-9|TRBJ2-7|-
TGTGCCAGCAGCTTAGATACGGTTCCCGCCCTCTACGAGCAGTACTTC
CASSLDTVPALYEQYF
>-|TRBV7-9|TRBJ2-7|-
TGTGCCAGCAGCCGGGACATTATGTACGAGCAGTACTTC
CASSRDIMYEQYF
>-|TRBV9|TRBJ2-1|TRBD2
TGTGCCAGCAGCGGCCGAGCGGGAGAATCCTCCAATGAGCAGTTCTTC
CASSGRAGESSNEQFF
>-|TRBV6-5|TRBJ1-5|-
TGTGCCAGCAGCCGGGACACTAATCAGCCCCAGCATTTT
CASSRDTNQPQHF
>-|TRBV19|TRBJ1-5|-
TGTGCCAGTAATACCTCAGGGCAGCCCCAGCATTTT
CASNTSGQPQHF
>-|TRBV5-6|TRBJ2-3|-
TGTGCCAGCAGCTCCTCGGGGGGCGGGGAACGCACAGATACGCAGTATTTT
CASSSSGGGERTDTQYF
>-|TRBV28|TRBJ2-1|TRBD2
TGTGCCAGCAGTTTATTTCGAGGGAAAGCGGGAGCCCCAGGCGACAATGAGCAGTTCTTC
CASSLFRGKAGAPGDNEQFF
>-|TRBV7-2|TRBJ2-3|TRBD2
TGTGCCAGCAGCTTAATCCTAGCGGGAACAGATACGCAGTATTTT
CASSLILAGTDTQYF
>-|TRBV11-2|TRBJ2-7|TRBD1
TGTGCCAGCAGCTCCCCCCAAAGACAGGGCGGATACGAGCAGTACTTC
CASSSPQRQGGYEQYF
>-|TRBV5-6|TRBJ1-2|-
TGTGCCAGCAGCCAAGGGGTTCGTTATGGCTACACCTTC
CASSQGVRYGYTF
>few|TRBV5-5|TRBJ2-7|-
TGTGCCAGCAGCTTGGGTAGTCAGGGAGGCTACGAGCAGTACTTC
CASSLGSQGGYEQYF